This T cell receptor (beta chain) was recorded in a study of response to subunit inactivated influenza vaccine. Whole-study findings and limits: Seasonal influenza vaccination, on each occasion, was suggested by the authors to recruit few new T cells.

The sample holds many counts of this clonotype. Its antigen remains unidentified. TCRdb re-called the RT-PCR reads with MiXCR, one entry per CDR3 protein. The profile covers around 150,000 distinct CDR3 sequences, with about a tenth appearing a single time and 9.5% to 15% taken by the ten largest. The CDR3 extends over 14 amino acids. Germline V gene sequence: CDR1 SQVTM, CDR2 ANQGSEA. V lost 7 bases to trimming and J lost 1 base; unmatched junction nucleotides: 7. This receptor was obtained from a man aged 45-60 years who received an inactivated influenza vaccine. This chain links TRBV29-1 with TRBJ2-3; 8 bases fit TRBD1. The sequencing here drew on non-naive T cells sorted from PBMCs, taken 35 to 45 days after vaccination. CDR3 bases: TGCAGCGCTGCGGGACAGGCCGGCACAGATACGCAGTATTTT. Residues: CSAAGQAGTDTQYF.